The source of this TCR beta chain is a study of blood T cell repertoires in COVID-19. Study overall: The United States, Italy and Spain provided the acute and convalescent COVID-19 samples. The cDNA or gDNA used as material had been derived from T cells, B-cell-depleted T cells, or PBMCs.

Trimming shortened V by 2 bases and J by 2 bases, and 6 bases separated the two germline ends. Germline V gives CDR1 MNHEY, CDR2 SVGAGI. This CDR3 region has 13 residues. Comment on this clone: A much larger clone differs by one base, so this may be a read error. Different DNA sequences within this sample yield the same CDR3.

Seattle researchers signed up patients amid active infection and tracked them longitudinally. The assay was immunoSEQ multiplex PCR, and TCRdb's table has in-frame clones only and misses some. This table holds a few hundred thousand clones, 70% to 90% found once. The sample consisted of peripheral blood. The chain links TRBV6-5 to TRBJ1-1, with D unclear. The TCR originated in a young woman with COVID-19, enrolled during active disease. The CDR3 here is CASSYAGNTEAFF. CDR3 nucleotide sequence: TGTGCCAGCAGTTACGCGGGAAACACTGAAGCTTTCTTT.